This note documents a single T cell receptor beta chain sequence. Which antigen it targets is not known. Base quality data are lacking; no much larger clone is found one base away. The library relied on the immunoSEQ multiplex PCR assay. TCRbeta CDR3 sequencing was performed as a commercial service by an external provider. Regarding the original processing steps: The analyses relied on productive nucleotide sequences along with amino acid sequences obtained through in silico translation. Diversity was measured as Renyi entropy over a range of alpha values, and the median of 200 repeated subsamples was taken to equalise sample size. Pairwise repertoire distance was calculated as one minus the Chao-modified Jaccard index, correcting for under-sampling, and used for clustering. Frequency-weighted overlap with synovial clonotypes was calculated across 200 sample sizes, using 200 draws without replacement for each, and the value reported was the one at the size of the smaller sample. This immuneACCESS table, as held by TCRdb, lists in-frame sequences with V and J called but not all clones. Of the missing ones, under half trace to an unresolved V gene in checked studies; the others have no known cause. V, J and clone size are taken as reported in that table, and D and trimming were inferred from the DNA itself. A total of about 32,000 clones appear in this sample, roughly 95% of them only once. Roughly 3.1% of the sample goes to the ten largest clones.

These data come from a study of circulating and synovial CD4+ cells in juvenile arthritis (dated by TCRdb to between 2013 and 2015). Describing the broader study: TCRbeta CDR3 repertoires of circulating HLA-DR+ CD4 T cells, bulk blood CD4 T cells and synovial CD4 T cells were compared within each patient. Repertoire sequencing aimed to confirm that a circulating synovial-like CD4 T cell subset was enriched in synovial clonotypes. Summary of the overall study and its limitations: Traditional Vbeta family usage analysis did not detect the difference between circulating pathogenic-like lymphocytes and bulk blood T cells. Since overlap with synovium went up as sequencing depth increased, the measured fractions of shared clonotypes likely underestimated the full repertoire overlap. Compared with bulk blood CD4 repertoires, both the synovial and the circulating pathogenic-like lymphocyte repertoires were less diverse, and some CPL samples were as oligoclonal as synovium. Because T cell genome counts in CPL samples and bulk blood CD4 samples differed by at least an order of magnitude, sample-size effects were addressed. Circulating pathogenic-like lymphocytes clustered together with synovial T cells, and compared with bulk blood, the circulating pathogenic-like lymphocytes shared a substantially higher fraction of CDR3 sequences with synovium.

The sequenced samples came from patients who had active juvenile idiopathic arthritis. Right after thawing, the cells went straight into sorting, and Live/Dead Fixable Near-IR Stain was used to exclude dead cells. CDR1 and CDR2 are read off the germline V gene (reference sequence) as SEHNR and FQNEAQ. Trimming removed 3 bases from V and 3 bases from J, leaving 11 bases between the germline ends. Inclusive of the bounding cysteine and phenylalanine, the CDR3 is 14 residues long. CDR3 DNA only is kept here, 42 bases in frame from base 1. The receptor comes from a human donor with juvenile idiopathic arthritis. Sequenced material: CD4+ T cells from blood. This chain joins TRBV7-9 to TRBJ2-5; tentative D gene TRBD2, with 6 bases matching. The CDR3 reads CASSFSLAEETQYF. The DNA is TGTGCCAGCAGCTTTTCACTAGCAGAAGAGACCCAGTACTTC.